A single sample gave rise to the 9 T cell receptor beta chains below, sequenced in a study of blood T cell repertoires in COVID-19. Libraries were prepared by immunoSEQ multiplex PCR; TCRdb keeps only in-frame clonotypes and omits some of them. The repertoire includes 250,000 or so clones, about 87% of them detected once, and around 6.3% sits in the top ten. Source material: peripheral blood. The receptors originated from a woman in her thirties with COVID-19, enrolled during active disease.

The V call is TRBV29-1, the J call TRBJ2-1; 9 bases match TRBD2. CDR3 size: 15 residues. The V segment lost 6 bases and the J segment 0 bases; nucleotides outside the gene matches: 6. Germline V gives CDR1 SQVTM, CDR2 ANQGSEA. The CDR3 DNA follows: TGCAGCGTCGGGACTAGCACCTTCTCCTACAATGAGCAGTTCTTC. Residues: CSVGTSTFSYNEQFF.

CDR3 in DNA: TGTGCCAGCTCACTACAGGGGGCCCAGAACACTGAAGCTTTCTTT. Its translation is CASSLQGAQNTEAFF. The chain uses TRBV18 and TRBJ1-1; the match to TRBD1 covers 9 bases. The V gene end was trimmed by 4 bases and the J gene end by 1 base; junction bases not matched to a gene: 4. The germline gives CDR1 KGHSH, CDR2 LQKENI. This CDR3 contains 15 residues.

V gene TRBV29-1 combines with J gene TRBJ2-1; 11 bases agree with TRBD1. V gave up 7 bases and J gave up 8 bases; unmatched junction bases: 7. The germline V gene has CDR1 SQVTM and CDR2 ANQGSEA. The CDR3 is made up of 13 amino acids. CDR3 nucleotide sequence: TGCAGCGCCTGGACAGGGGGCAGGCATGAGCAGTTCTTC. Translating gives CSAWTGGRHEQFF.

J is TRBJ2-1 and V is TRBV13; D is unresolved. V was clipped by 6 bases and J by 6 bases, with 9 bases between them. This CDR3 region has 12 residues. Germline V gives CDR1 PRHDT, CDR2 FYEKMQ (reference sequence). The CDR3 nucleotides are TGTGCCAGCAGTCTCGCCGGCAATGAGCAGTTCTTC. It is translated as CASSLAGNEQFF. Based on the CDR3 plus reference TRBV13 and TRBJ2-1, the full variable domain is AAGVIQSPRHLIKEKRETATLKCYPIPRHDTVYWYQQGPGQDPQFLISFYEKMQSDKGSIPDRFSAQQFSDYHSELNMSSLELGDSALYFCASSLAGNEQFFGPGTRLTVL.

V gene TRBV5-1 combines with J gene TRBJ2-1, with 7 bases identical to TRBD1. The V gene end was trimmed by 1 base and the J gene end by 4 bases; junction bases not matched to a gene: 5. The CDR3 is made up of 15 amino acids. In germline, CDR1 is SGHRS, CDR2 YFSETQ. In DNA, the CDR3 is TGCGCCAGCAGCTTGAGGGGGCCCACTTACAATGAGCAGTTCTTC. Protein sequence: CASSLRGPTYNEQFF.

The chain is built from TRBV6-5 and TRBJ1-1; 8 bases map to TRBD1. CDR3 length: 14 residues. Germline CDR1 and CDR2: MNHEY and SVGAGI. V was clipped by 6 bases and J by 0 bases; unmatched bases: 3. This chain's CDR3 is CASRGQVMNTEAFF. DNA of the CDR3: TGTGCCAGCAGGGGACAGGTTATGAACACTGAAGCTTTCTTT.

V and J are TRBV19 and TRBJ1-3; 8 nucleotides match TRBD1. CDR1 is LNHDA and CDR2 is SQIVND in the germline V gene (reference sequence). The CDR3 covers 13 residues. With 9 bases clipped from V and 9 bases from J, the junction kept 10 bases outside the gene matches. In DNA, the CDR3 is TGTGCCAGCCAGGATTACAGGGGGTCCACCATATATTTT. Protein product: CASQDYRGSTIYF. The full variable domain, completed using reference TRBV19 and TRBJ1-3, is DGGITQSPKYLFRKEGQNVTLSCEQNLNHDAMYWYRQDPGQGLRLIYYSQIVNDFQKGDIAEGYSVSREKKESFPLTVTSAQKNPTAFYLCASQDYRGSTIYFGEGSWLTVV.

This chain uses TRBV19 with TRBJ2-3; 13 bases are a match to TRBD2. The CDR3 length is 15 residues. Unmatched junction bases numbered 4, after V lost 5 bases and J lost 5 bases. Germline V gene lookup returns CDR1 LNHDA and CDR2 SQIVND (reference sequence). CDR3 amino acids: CASSPGLAGVDTQYF. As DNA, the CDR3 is TGTGCCAGTAGTCCCGGACTAGCGGGAGTAGATACGCAGTATTTT.

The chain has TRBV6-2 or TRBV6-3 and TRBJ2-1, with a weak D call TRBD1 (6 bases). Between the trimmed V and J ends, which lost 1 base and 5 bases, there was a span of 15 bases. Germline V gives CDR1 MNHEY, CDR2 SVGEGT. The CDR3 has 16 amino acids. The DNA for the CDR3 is TGTGCCAGCAGTTACTGGTCAGCGGCAGGGGACAATGAGCAGTTCTTC. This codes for CASSYWSAAGDNEQFF.